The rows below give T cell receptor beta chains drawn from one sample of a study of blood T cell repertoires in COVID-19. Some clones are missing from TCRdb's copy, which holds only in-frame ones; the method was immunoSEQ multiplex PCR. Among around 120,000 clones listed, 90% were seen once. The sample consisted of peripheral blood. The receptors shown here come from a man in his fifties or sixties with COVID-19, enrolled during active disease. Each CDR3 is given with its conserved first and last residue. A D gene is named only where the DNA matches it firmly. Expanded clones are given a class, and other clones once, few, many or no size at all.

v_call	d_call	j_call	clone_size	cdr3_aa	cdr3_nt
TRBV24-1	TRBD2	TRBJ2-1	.	CATSDPTSGRGSYNEQFF	TGTGCCACCAGTGACCCGACTAGCGGGAGAGGTTCCTACAATGAGCAGTTCTTC
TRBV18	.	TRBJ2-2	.	CASSPLDRSNTGELFF	TGTGCCAGCTCACCCTTGGACAGATCGAACACCGGGGAGCTGTTTTTT
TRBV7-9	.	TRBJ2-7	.	CASSPISYEQYF	TGTGCCAGCAGCCCTATTTCCTACGAGCAGTACTTC
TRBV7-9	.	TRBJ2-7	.	CASSLGGVEQYF	TGTGCCAGCAGCTTAGGGGGGGTAGAGCAGTACTTC
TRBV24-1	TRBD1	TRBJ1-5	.	CATSDSTSTGDYNQPQHF	TGTGCCACCAGTGATTCCACTTCGACAGGGGACTACAATCAGCCCCAGCATTTT
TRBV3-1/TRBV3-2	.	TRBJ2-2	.	CASSPQANTGELFF	TGTGCCAGCAGCCCCCAGGCGAACACCGGGGAGCTGTTTTTT
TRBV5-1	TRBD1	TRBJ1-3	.	CASSQRQGANTIYF	TGCGCCAGCAGCCAACGACAGGGGGCGAACACCATATATTTT
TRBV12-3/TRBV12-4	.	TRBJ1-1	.	CASSLARNTEAFF	TGTGCCAGCAGTTTAGCCCGGAACACTGAAGCTTTCTTT
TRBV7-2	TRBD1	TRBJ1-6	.	CASSTGQLSPLHF	TGTGCCAGCAGTACGGGACAGCTATCACCCCTCCACTTT
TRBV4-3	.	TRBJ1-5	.	CASSQDRGQPQHF	TGCGCCAGCAGCCAAGATCGGGGTCAGCCCCAGCATTTT
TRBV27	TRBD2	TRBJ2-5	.	CASSRMTSFGETQYF	TGTGCCAGCAGTCGCATGACTAGCTTTGGAGAGACCCAGTACTTC
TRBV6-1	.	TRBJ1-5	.	CASSEVYNQPQHF	TGTGCCAGCAGTGAAGTTTACAATCAGCCCCAGCATTTT
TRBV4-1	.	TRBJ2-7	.	CASSQEAVYEQYF	TGCGCCAGCAGCCAAGAAGCGGTCTACGAGCAGTACTTC
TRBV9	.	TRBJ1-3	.	CASSVGGPGNTIYF	TGTGCCAGCAGCGTAGGGGGGCCTGGAAACACCATATATTTT
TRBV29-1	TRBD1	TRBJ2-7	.	CSVVWDSSYEQYF	TGCAGCGTCGTCTGGGACAGTTCCTACGAGCAGTACTTC
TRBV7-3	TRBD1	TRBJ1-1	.	CASSEVTGAEAFF	TGTGCCAGCAGCGAAGTTACAGGGGCTGAAGCTTTCTTT
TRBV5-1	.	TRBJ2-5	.	CASSLVQGRSGQETQYF	TGCGCCAGCAGCTTGGTCCAGGGCCGTAGTGGACAAGAGACCCAGTACTTC
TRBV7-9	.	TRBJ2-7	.	CASSSYYEQYF	TGTGCCAGCAGCTCTTACTACGAGCAGTACTTC
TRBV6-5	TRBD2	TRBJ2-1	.	CASSYEGLASRGEQFF	TGTGCCAGCAGTTACGAGGGACTAGCATCCCGGGGTGAGCAGTTCTTC
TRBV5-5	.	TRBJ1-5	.	CASSLSQNQPQHF	TGTGCCAGCAGCTTGTCACAAAATCAGCCCCAGCATTTT
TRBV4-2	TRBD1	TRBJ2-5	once	CASSPWDREQETQYF	TGTGCCAGCAGCCCATGGGACAGGGAGCAAGAGACCCAGTACTTC
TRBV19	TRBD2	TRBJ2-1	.	CASSRPLAAFYNEQFF	TGTGCCAGTAGTCGGCCTCTAGCGGCATTTTACAATGAGCAGTTCTTC
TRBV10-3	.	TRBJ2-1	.	CAISESRTSGGEQFF	TGTGCCATCAGTGAGTCGAGAACTAGTGGCGGTGAGCAGTTCTTC
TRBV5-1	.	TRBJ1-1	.	CASSLGWTAMNTEAFF	TGCGCCAGCAGCTTGGGTTGGACAGCTATGAACACTGAAGCTTTCTTT
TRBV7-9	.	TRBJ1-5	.	CASSLGGRDSNQPQHF	TGTGCCAGCAGCTTGGGGGGACGGGATAGCAATCAGCCCCAGCATTTT
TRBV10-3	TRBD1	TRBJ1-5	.	CAISRDRNQPQHF	TGTGCCATCAGTCGGGACAGAAATCAGCCCCAGCATTTT
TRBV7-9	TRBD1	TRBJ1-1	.	CASSSGQGRTEAFF	TGTGCCAGCAGCTCCGGACAGGGTAGGACTGAAGCTTTCTTT
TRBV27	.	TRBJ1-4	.	CASSHNEKLFF	TGTGCCAGCAGTCATAATGAAAAACTGTTTTTT
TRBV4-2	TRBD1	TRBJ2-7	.	CASSQASGQGASYEQYF	TGTGCCAGCAGCCAAGCTTCGGGACAGGGGGCCTCCTACGAGCAGTACTTC
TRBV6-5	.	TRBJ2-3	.	CASSRQAGDTQYF	TGTGCCAGCAGTAGACAGGCCGGGGATACGCAGTATTTT
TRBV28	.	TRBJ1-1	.	CASTFGKGWTEAFF	TGTGCCAGCACGTTCGGGAAGGGCTGGACTGAAGCTTTCTTT
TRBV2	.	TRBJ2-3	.	CASSEESRDTQYF	TGTGCCAGCAGTGAAGAAAGCCGAGATACGCAGTATTTT
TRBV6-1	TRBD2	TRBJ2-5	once	CASSEVGGQETQYF	TGTGCCAGCAGTGAAGTGGGGGGGCAAGAGACCCAGTACTTC
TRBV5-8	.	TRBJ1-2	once	CATDRSQYGYTF	TGTGCCACCGACAGGTCACAGTATGGCTACACCTTC
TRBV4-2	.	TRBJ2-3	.	CASSLRERSTDTQYF	TGTGCCAGCAGCCTTCGGGAGCGGAGCACAGATACGCAGTATTTT
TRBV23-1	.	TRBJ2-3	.	CAREGDTQYF	TGCGCCAGGGAGGGGGATACGCAGTATTTT
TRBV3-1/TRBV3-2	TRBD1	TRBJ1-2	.	CASSQGTGAIYGYTF	TGTGCCAGCAGCCAAGGGACAGGGGCCATCTATGGCTACACCTTC
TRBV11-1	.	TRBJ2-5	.	CASRSGETQYF	TGTGCCAGCAGGAGCGGAGAGACCCAGTACTTC
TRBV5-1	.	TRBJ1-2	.	CASRGAGYGVYGYTF	TGCGCCAGCAGGGGGGCAGGGTATGGAGTCTATGGCTACACCTTC
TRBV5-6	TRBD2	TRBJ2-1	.	CASSSLAGWENEQFF	TGTGCCAGCAGTTCGCTAGCGGGCTGGGAAAATGAGCAGTTCTTC
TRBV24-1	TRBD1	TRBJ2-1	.	CATSDTPGTGGLSYNEQFF	TGTGCCACCAGTGATACCCCGGGGACAGGGGGCTTGTCCTACAATGAGCAGTTCTTC
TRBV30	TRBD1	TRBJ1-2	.	CAWGTVYTNYGYTF	TGTGCCTGGGGGACAGTCTACACTAACTATGGCTACACCTTC
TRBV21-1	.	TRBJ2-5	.	CASSKKSPGLAGRGTQYF	TGTGCCAGCAGCAAAAAGTCCCCGGGACTAGCGGGGAGAGGGACCCAGTACTTC
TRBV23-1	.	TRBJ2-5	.	CASSPIDTKYQETQYF	TGCGCCAGCAGTCCGATTGACACCAAGTACCAAGAGACCCAGTACTTC
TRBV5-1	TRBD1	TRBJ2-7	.	CASSLDGTGWYEQYF	TGCGCCAGCAGCTTGGATGGGACAGGGTGGTACGAGCAGTACTTC
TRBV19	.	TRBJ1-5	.	CASNIQGNRPQHF	TGTGCCAGTAATATCCAGGGAAATCGGCCCCAGCATTTT
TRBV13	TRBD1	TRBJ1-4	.	CASSSGQGAKELFF	TGTGCCAGCAGCTCGGGACAGGGGGCGAAGGAACTGTTTTTT
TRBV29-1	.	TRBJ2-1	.	CSVEVGGYNEQFF	TGCAGCGTTGAAGTTGGAGGCTACAATGAGCAGTTCTTC
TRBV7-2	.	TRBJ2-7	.	CASSYNTVTYEQYF	TGTGCCAGCAGCTACAATACAGTTACCTACGAGCAGTACTTC